The sequence of this T cell receptor (beta chain) was determined in a study of STAT5B mutations in CD4+ large granular lymphocyte leukemia. For the study at large: The CDR3 'QG' motif was associated with a particular HLA allele among healthy donors.

General observations from the study: Top patient clones used TRBV06 genes more often: 8/27 versus 2/35 in controls. About a quarter of private leukemic clonotypes occurred rarely in other patients' non-leukemic repertoires.

This CDR3 spans 12 amino acids. From germline, CDR1 is SGHNT and CDR2 YENEEA. V gave up 11 bases and J gave up 1 base, with 11 bases separating them. With regard to this clone: Its antigen is as yet unknown.

Per the authors' pipeline: A productive frequency of 2.59 x 10-5 was the lowest detectable. Assay: immunoSEQ multiplex PCR; the TCRdb copy retains only in-frame clones and omits some. V, J and clone size reflect that table, while D and trimming were determined from the DNA. The table shows just under 35,000 clones, with around 67% occurring only once. The chain couples TRBV11-3 to TRBJ2-5; no firm D call. The sequencing sample was made of CD4+ T cells from blood buffy coats. The receptor was isolated from a human donor in good health. CDR3 bases: TGTGCCGTATCCGGGTCCCAAGAGACCCAGTACTTC. Translated: CAVSGSQETQYF.